Sequencing of this T cell receptor (beta chain) was carried out in a study of CD8 T cells in Susac syndrome. Findings and caveats of the study: Within Susac syndrome CD4+ T cell repertoires, clonal expansion was not evident.

Germline CDR1 MNHEY, CDR2 SVGEGT. The CDR3 length is 11 residues. Trimming left V 7 bases short and J 7 bases short, with 8 bases between. Notes on this clonotype: The antigen is undetermined.

It was with random hexamers that about 0.45 to 1 ug RNA was reverse transcribed. Each CDR3 protein gets one entry after TCRdb re-called the immunoSEQ multiplex PCR reads with MiXCR. Among tens of thousands of distinct CDR3 sequences listed, under 95% were seen once. This receptor was obtained from a human donor with Susac syndrome. Input material: CD4+ T cells from PBMCs. The rearrangement joins TRBV6-2 or TRBV6-3 to TRBJ2-4; TRBD1 is a possible D gene (6 bases). CDR3 DNA sequence: TGTGCCAGCACCCAGGGGAACATTCAGTACTTC. Residues: CASTQGNIQYF.